This entry lists 21 T cell receptor beta chains sequenced from one sample in a study of T-cell reconstitution after alpha-beta-depleted transplantation in children. A library of TCRbeta sequences, prepared with unique molecular identifiers, was generated. Via MiXCR, TCRdb re-called the PCR reads, giving one row per CDR3 protein. The sample contains around 670,000 distinct CDR3 sequences, around 13% of which appear only once. The specimen was PBMCs, collected before TCRalphabeta/CD19-depleted stem cell transplant. The receptors shown here come from a girl aged 2-15 years with congenital amegakaryocytic thrombocytopenia, due to receive a stem cell transplant.

In its sample, this clonotype was seen many times. This chain connects TRBV12-3 or TRBV12-4 to TRBJ2-2, with 9 bases that match TRBD1. The trim removed 6 bases at V and 3 bases at J, leaving 2 bases unmatched. The CDR3 has 14 amino acids. The CDR3 DNA reads as TGTGCCAGCAGCTGGGACAGGGACACCGGGGAGCTGTTTTTT. Its protein product is CASSWDRDTGELFF.

This clonotype was counted at least ten times. V usage is TRBV20-1 and J usage is TRBJ2-3, with TRBD1 identical over 7 bases. The CDR3 consists of 13 residues. The junction had 5 bases not matched to a gene; V was cut back by 6 bases and J by 2 bases. CDR1 is DFQATT and CDR2 is SNEGSKA in the germline V gene (reference sequence). CDR3 residues: CSALDRPTDTQYF. The DNA of the CDR3 is TGCAGTGCCCTGGACAGGCCCACAGATACGCAGTATTTT.

This clonotype was observed a few times. The CDR3 sequence is CASSRSQDRRERELFF. The CDR3 nucleotides read TGCGCCAGCAGCCGGAGCCAGGACAGGCGGGAGAGGGAGCTGTTTTTT. This chain uses TRBV5-1 with TRBJ2-2; D assignment may be TRBD1 or TRBD2 (7 bases each). The CDR3 totals 16 residues. V gave up 4 bases and J gave up 9 bases, with 22 bases separating them. Germline V CDR1 and CDR2: SGHRS, YFSETQ.

This clonotype was counted at least ten times. CDR3 amino acids: CATSRTGHTDTQYF. The CDR3 coding sequence is TGTGCCACCAGTCGAACCGGACACACAGATACGCAGTATTTT. This chain links TRBV15 with TRBJ2-3; possible D gene TRBD1, 5 bases. The germline V gene encodes CDR1 LNHNV and CDR2 YYDKDF (reference sequence). CDR3 length: 14 residues. V lost 6 bases to trimming and J lost 2 bases, with 12 bases between them.

This clonotype occurred a few times. V and J are TRBV7-9 and TRBJ2-7; no firm D call. V was shortened by 3 bases and J by 6 bases, with 9 bases between the two germline ends. The germline V gene encodes CDR1 SEHNR and CDR2 FQNEAQ (reference sequence). This CDR3 comprises 12 residues. This chain's CDR3 is CASSFVDPEQYF. CDR3 nucleotides: TGTGCCAGCAGCTTCGTTGACCCCGAGCAGTACTTC.

This clonotype was detected a few times. The chain is built from TRBV4-1 and TRBJ2-7, with TRBD2 matching 7 bases. The CDR3 length is 19 residues. Per germline, CDR1 MGHRA and CDR2 YSYEKL. With 0 bases clipped from V and 4 bases from J, the junction kept 18 bases outside the gene matches. CDR3 region: CASSQESSLAGGRGYEQYF. The CDR3 DNA sequence: TGCGCCAGCAGCCAAGAATCGAGTCTGGCGGGCGGGAGAGGGTACGAGCAGTACTTC.

This clonotype was counted many times. This rearrangement joins TRBV7-9 to TRBJ2-7; 8 positions match TRBD1. The trim removed 3 bases at V and 4 bases at J, leaving 5 bases unmatched. The CDR3 is 14 residues long. Germline-derived CDR1 and CDR2 are SEHNR and FQNEAQ (reference sequence). The DNA of the CDR3 is TGTGCCAGCAGCTTGGACAGGGATCCTTACGAGCAGTACTTC. It is translated as CASSLDRDPYEQYF. Together with reference TRBV7-9 and TRBJ2-7, the CDR3 gives the full variable domain: DTGVSQNPRHKITKRGQNVTFRCDPISEHNRLYWYRQTLGQGPEFLTYFQNEAQLEKSRLLSDRFSAERPKGSFSTLEIQRTEQGDSAMYLCASSLDRDPYEQYFGPGTRLTVT.

The sample holds a few counts of this clonotype. The rearrangement joins TRBV7-8 to TRBJ2-6; D not resolved. CDR3 size: 17 residues. Trimming took off 5 bases at V and 1 base at J, with 15 bases between the two ends. Germline CDR1 SGHVS, CDR2 FQNEAQ. The CDR3 protein is CASSHLRLTSGANVLTF. The CDR3 region has the DNA TGTGCCAGCAGCCATCTGCGCCTAACATCTGGGGCCAACGTCCTGACTTTC.

This clonotype showed up just a few times. A read error may produce the germline difference seen at one junction end. The CDR3 here is CASSFRAGPGQALNEQFF. CDR3 DNA: TGTGCCAGTAGTTTCAGGGCCGGTCCAGGACAGGCACTAAATGAGCAGTTCTTC. This rearrangement joins TRBV6-2 or TRBV6-3 to TRBJ2-1; TRBD1 agrees at 7 bases. This CDR3 spans 18 amino acids. The germline gives CDR1 MNHEY, CDR2 SVGEGT.

The chain recombines TRBV5-1 with TRBJ1-2, with 8 bases identical to TRBD1. V trimming: 5 bases; J trimming: 8 bases; junction bases outside the gene matches: 17. Germline V lookup: CDR1 SGHRS, CDR2 YFSETQ. The CDR3 sequence is 16 residues long. CDR3 residues: CASRGGQDSIRTGYTF. CDR3 nucleotide sequence: TGCGCCAGCAGGGGGGGACAGGACAGTATCCGTACAGGCTACACCTTC.

This clonotype was counted only a few times. The chain couples TRBV12-3 or TRBV12-4 to TRBJ2-2; D is unclear. V was pared by 6 bases and J by 1 base, with 9 bases between. The CDR3 spans 14 residues. CDR3 region: CASRGPRNTGELFF. CDR3 bases: TGTGCCAGCAGGGGCCCGCGGAACACCGGGGAGCTGTTTTTT.

V and J are TRBV5-1 and TRBJ2-7; 7 bases align to TRBD1. Germline V gene sequence: CDR1 SGHRS, CDR2 YFSETQ. CDR3 length equals 16 residues. With 0 bases clipped from V and 4 bases from J, the junction kept 10 bases outside the gene matches. CDR3 in amino acids: CASSLEPTGFAYEQYF. The CDR3 region has the DNA TGCGCCAGCAGCTTGGAACCGACAGGGTTTGCGTACGAGCAGTACTTC.

This clonotype was recorded a few times. The chain uses TRBV11-2 and TRBJ2-3, with 13 bases identical to TRBD2. Germline loops: CDR1 SGHAT, CDR2 FQNNGV. The CDR3 consists of 16 residues. Germline trimming cut 5 bases from V and 4 bases from J; bases unmatched to any gene: 6. The CDR3 nucleotides read TGTGCCAGCAGCGCTAGACTAGCGGGAGGCGCAGATACGCAGTATTTT. It translates to CASSARLAGGADTQYF.

Ten or more counts support this clonotype. The CDR3 region has the DNA TGCGCCAGCAGCTTGGTATCCGGGACGTCCTCCTACAATGAGCAGTTCTTC. Its protein is CASSLVSGTSSYNEQFF. This chain joins TRBV5-1 and TRBJ2-1; D may match TRBD1 or TRBD2 (5 bases each). Germline CDR1 reads SGHRS; CDR2 reads YFSETQ. Trimming removed 0 bases at V and 0 bases at J, with 13 bases between. CDR3 length: 17 amino acids. Variable domain in full (rest from reference TRBV5-1 and TRBJ2-1): KAGVTQTPRYLIKTRGQQVTLSCSPISGHRSVSWYQQTPGQGLQFLFEYFSETQRNKGNFPGRFSGRQFSNSRSEMNVSTLELGDSALYLCASSLVSGTSSYNEQFFGPGTRLTVL.

The CDR3 nucleotides are TGTGCCAGCAGTTATCTAGCGGGGCTCACAGATACGCAGTATTTT. Its protein is CASSYLAGLTDTQYF. This chain links TRBV6-5 with TRBJ2-3, with 9 bases fitting TRBD2. Germline CDR1 MNHEY, CDR2 SVGAGI. V lost 3 bases to trimming and J lost 2 bases; unmatched junction nucleotides: 3. The CDR3 runs 15 residues.

The chain carries TRBV15 and TRBJ2-2; 7 bases align to TRBD2. CDR1 LNHNV and CDR2 YYDKDF come from the germline V gene (reference sequence). The CDR3 has 17 amino acids. The J segment lost 1 base and the V segment lost 5 bases, leaving 10 bases of the junction unmatched. CDR3 in DNA: TGTGCCACCAGCCCGTCTTTCGGGGGGATGAACACCGGGGAGCTGTTTTTT. It yields the protein CATSPSFGGMNTGELFF.

The V gene is TRBV4-2, the J gene TRBJ1-2, with D possibly TRBD1 on 6 matching bases. Germline CDR1 is LGHNA and CDR2 is YNFKEQ. The germline V and J ends were trimmed by 0 bases and 6 bases, with 17 bases remaining between them. The CDR3 loop spans 16 amino acids. The CDR3 region is CASSQDHTDRRNGYTF. CDR3 sequence (DNA): TGTGCCAGCAGCCAAGATCATACGGACAGACGTAATGGCTACACCTTC.

This clonotype came up many times. This chain links TRBV29-1 with TRBJ1-2; D ambiguous. This CDR3 has 14 amino acids. Germline CDR1 SQVTM, CDR2 ANQGSEA. Trimming cost V 4 bases and J 0 bases, with 12 bases left between them. The CDR3 here is CSVGEGSTNYGYTF. In DNA, the CDR3 is TGCAGCGTTGGGGAAGGTAGTACTAACTATGGCTACACCTTC.

V is TRBV5-1 and J is TRBJ2-2; D gene ambiguous. This CDR3 spans 15 amino acids. With 5 bases removed from V and 0 bases from J, the gap between germline ends came to 11 bases. The germline CDR1 and CDR2 sequences are SGHRS and YFSETQ. The DNA for the CDR3 is TGCGCCAGCAGGTACAGCTACCCGAACACCGGGGAGCTGTTTTTT. As protein: CASRYSYPNTGELFF.

The chain carries TRBV11-1 and TRBJ2-1; 9 positions agree with TRBD2. There are 19 residues in the CDR3. The trim removed 3 bases at V and 0 bases at J, leaving 12 bases unmatched. Looked up from germline, CDR1 is SGHAT and CDR2 is FQDESV (reference sequence). The CDR3 reads CASSFPGLARRSSYNEQFF. The CDR3 DNA is TGTGCCAGCAGCTTCCCCGGACTAGCGCGAAGGAGCTCCTACAATGAGCAGTTCTTC.

In its sample, this clonotype was seen a few times. The chain has TRBV2 and TRBJ2-3; D is undetermined. This CDR3 spans 12 amino acids. Trimming removed 4 bases from V and 6 bases from J, with 8 bases in between. The germline gives CDR1 SNHLY, CDR2 FYNNEI. CDR3 sequence reads: CASSGWLDTQYF. The CDR3 bases are TGTGCCAGCAGTGGGTGGCTGGATACGCAGTATTTT.